The 26 T cell receptor beta chains given below trace back to one sample, sequenced in a study of T-cell memory formation after mild COVID-19. One entry per CDR3 protein results from TCRdb running MiXCR on the 5' RACE reads. The sample has 400,000 to 550,000 distinct CDR3 sequences, roughly 25% seen once. Sequencing was done on a sample of PBMCs or a T cell subset sorted from them (not recorded which). Receptors originate from an adult woman who had mild COVID-19 (a few samples of this study predate the infection). Cell type and time point are not known.

The table lists this clonotype with a few counts. The J gene is TRBJ2-5, the V gene TRBV11-2; the D is unclear. Trimming cost V 0 bases and J 3 bases, with 11 bases left between them. CDR1 and CDR2 (germline): SGHAT, FQNNGV. The CDR3 runs to 15 residues. The CDR3 spells CASSLEARPEETQYF. The CDR3 DNA is TGTGCCAGCAGCTTAGAGGCCAGACCAGAAGAGACCCAGTACTTC.

This clonotype showed up many times. The rearrangement links TRBV15 to TRBJ2-1; 8 bases are shared with TRBD2. Unmatched junction bases numbered 23, after V lost 2 bases and J lost 8 bases. The length of the CDR3 is 20 residues. Germline V gene lookup returns CDR1 LNHNV and CDR2 YYDKDF (reference sequence). As DNA, the CDR3 is TGTGCCACCAGCAGAACTTCAGCGAGGGGACTAAGCGGGAGTTATTATGAGCAGTTCTTC. It specifies CATSRTSARGLSGSYYEQFF.

This clonotype was observed a handful of times. This chain uses TRBV20-1 with TRBJ2-1; 9 nucleotides line up with TRBD2. Germline values: CDR1 DFQATT, CDR2 SNEGSKA (reference sequence). The V segment lost 3 bases and the J segment 2 bases; nucleotides outside the gene matches: 2. The CDR3 is made up of 14 amino acids. The CDR3 DNA is TGCAGTGCTAGTCTAGCGGGGACCTACAATGAGCAGTTCTTC. Translating it yields CSASLAGTYNEQFF.

This chain joins TRBV5-6 and TRBJ2-7, with 10 bases identical to TRBD1. This CDR3 spans 13 amino acids. In germline, CDR1 is SGHDT, CDR2 YYEEEE. Trimming removed 5 bases from V and 6 bases from J; junction bases left unmatched: 5. The CDR3 region has the DNA TGTGCCAGCAGTGGGGACAGGGGCGGCGAGCAGTACTTC. Its translation is CASSGDRGGEQYF.

The chain combines TRBV6-1 with TRBJ2-3, with D perhaps matching TRBD2 (7 bases). The CDR3 runs to 18 residues. Germline V gene data show CDR1 as MNHNS and CDR2 as SASEGT. V was pared by 0 bases and J by 8 bases, with 24 bases between. The CDR3 region is CASSEAAGAGPRLGTQYF. Here the CDR3 DNA reads TGTGCCAGCAGTGAAGCGGCGGGGGCGGGACCCCGATTGGGTACGCAGTATTTT.

The V gene is TRBV2, the J gene TRBJ2-3; D call uncertain. Trimming removed 5 bases from V and 11 bases from J, with 20 bases in between. In germline, CDR1 is SNHLY, CDR2 FYNNEI. This CDR3 comprises 14 residues. The CDR3: CASSPVGSRSWQYF. The CDR3 nucleotides read TGTGCCAGCAGTCCCGTGGGGTCCAGGTCCTGGCAGTATTTT.

This clonotype was picked up a small number of times. The chain joins TRBV12-3 or TRBV12-4 to TRBJ2-4; D is unclear. This CDR3 is 15 amino acids long. Trimming took 5 bases from V and 0 from J, leaving 11 bases between them. In DNA, the CDR3 is TGTGCCAGCAGTCCACCACAGCTAGCCAAAAACATTCAGTACTTC. Translation gives CASSPPQLAKNIQYF.

This clonotype was found many times. The rearrangement links TRBV5-5 to TRBJ2-3, with 8 bases lining up with TRBD2. The CDR3 consists of 15 residues. In germline, CDR1 is SGHKS, CDR2 YYEKEE (reference sequence). The ends lost 4 bases at V and 3 bases at J; junction bases unmatched: 7. The DNA for the CDR3 is TGTGCCAGCAGCCTAAGCGGGAGAGGGACAGATACGCAGTATTTT. Its protein is CASSLSGRGTDTQYF.

This clonotype was seen more than once but under ten times. The genes are TRBV28 and TRBJ1-6; D is possibly TRBD1 (5 bases). The germline gives CDR1 MDHEN, CDR2 SYDVKM. The CDR3 runs 13 residues. CDR3 sequence (DNA): TGTCCACTCCCGGGACTGAGTACCTCACCCCTCCACTTT. Translated: CPLPGLSTSPLHF.

V is TRBV5-5 and J is TRBJ2-5; no firm D call. V lost 4 bases and J lost 5, with 6 bases in between. The CDR3 covers 11 residues. Germline assignment: CDR1 SGHKS and CDR2 YYEKEE (reference sequence). The CDR3 here is CASSEPETQYF. The CDR3 DNA sequence: TGTGCCAGCAGCGAACCGGAGACCCAGTACTTC.

This clonotype has only a few counts. This chain joins TRBV5-1 and TRBJ1-1; no clear D gene. The CDR3 is made up of 12 amino acids. CDR1 is SGHRS, CDR2 YFSETQ, per germline. V was cut by 4 bases and J by 2 bases, with 6 bases left in between. CDR3 in amino acids: CASSKVNTEAFF. The CDR3 nucleotides read TGCGCCAGCAGCAAGGTTAACACTGAAGCTTTCTTT.

This clonotype came up a few times. The rearrangement uses TRBV12-3 or TRBV12-4 and TRBJ1-2, with D possibly matching TRBD1 (6 bases). This CDR3 has 14 amino acids. The germline V and J ends were trimmed by 7 bases and 8 bases, with 20 bases remaining between them. The CDR3 DNA sequence: TGTGCCAGCACCCACCCCCCGGACAGAGAAGGCTACACCTTC. It yields the protein CASTHPPDREGYTF.

This clonotype has only a few counts. The chain is built from TRBV14 and TRBJ1-2; tentatively, D is TRBD1 (5 bases). Trimming pared 2 bases from V and 7 bases from J, leaving 14 bases between. From germline, CDR1 is SGHDN and CDR2 FVKESK. The CDR3 has 14 amino acids. Written as DNA, the CDR3 is TGTGCCAGCAGCCAATTCAGGGATTCTTTTGGCTACACCTTC. It codes for CASSQFRDSFGYTF.

This clonotype was counted between two and nine times. This sequence joins TRBV9 and TRBJ2-1, with 7 nucleotides matching TRBD2. Germline CDR1 is SGDLS and CDR2 is YYNGEE. This CDR3 is built from 17 residues. With 4 bases clipped from V and 7 bases from J, the junction kept 17 bases outside the gene matches. CDR3 sequence reads: CASSPRGERGIGNEQFF. The CDR3 DNA reads TGTGCCAGCAGCCCCCGGGGGGAGAGGGGCATTGGGAATGAGCAGTTCTTC.

The rearrangement links TRBV30 to TRBJ1-1, with D unclear. Germline V gene lookup returns CDR1 GTSNPN and CDR2 SVGIG (reference sequence). V was clipped by 3 bases and J by 1 base, with 6 bases between them. The CDR3 loop spans 12 amino acids. In DNA form, the CDR3 reads TGTGCCTGGAGGCCGAGGAACACTGAAGCTTTCTTT. This codes for CAWRPRNTEAFF.

The CDR3 sequence is CSAREGPWTGGETQYF. CDR3 nucleotide sequence: TGCAGTGCTAGAGAAGGGCCATGGACAGGGGGGGAGACCCAGTACTTC. The chain has TRBV20-1 and TRBJ2-5, with 10 bases fitting TRBD1. This CDR3 contains 16 residues. CDR1 and CDR2 from the germline V gene are DFQATT and SNEGSKA (reference sequence). Trimming at V came to 0 bases and at J to 5 bases, leaving 9 bases not matched to a gene.

This clonotype was observed a few times. This chain connects TRBV4-3 to TRBJ1-3; D unresolved. CDR1 and CDR2 from the germline V gene are LGHNA and YSLEER. This CDR3 has 13 amino acids. The germline V and J ends were trimmed by 4 bases and 3 bases, with 7 bases remaining between them. CDR3 coding DNA: TGCGCCAGCAGCCGAGTATTTGGAAACACCATATATTTT. Residues: CASSRVFGNTIYF.

This clonotype appeared many times. This chain joins TRBV12-3 or TRBV12-4 and TRBJ2-3; tentatively, D is TRBD2 (6 bases). V was trimmed by 0 bases and J by 4 bases, leaving 8 bases between them. The CDR3 has 14 residues. The CDR3 loop reads CASSLAGEADTQYF. The CDR3 nucleotides are TGTGCCAGCAGTTTAGCGGGGGAGGCAGATACGCAGTATTTT.

The chain recombines TRBV15 with TRBJ1-2; D is unresolved. Germline CDR1 LNHNV, CDR2 YYDKDF (reference sequence). This CDR3 contains 15 residues. Trimming shortened V by 0 bases and J by 0 bases, and 8 bases separated the two germline ends. CDR3 DNA: TGTGCCACCAGCAGAGAACAGCCAGCTAACTATGGCTACACCTTC. Translating it yields CATSREQPANYGYTF. Combining the CDR3 with reference TRBV15 and TRBJ1-2 gives the whole variable domain DAMVIQNPRYQVTQFGKPVTLSCSQTLNHNVMYWYQQKSSQAPKLLFHYYDKDFNNEADTPDNFQSRRPNTSFCFLDIRSPGLGDTAMYLCATSREQPANYGYTFGSGTRLTVV.

This chain links TRBV5-1 with TRBJ2-1; maybe TRBD1 (6 bases). CDR1 and CDR2 from the germline V gene are SGHRS and YFSETQ. Trimming stripped 2 bases from V and 9 bases from J, with 6 bases between. The CDR3 is made up of 11 amino acids. The CDR3: CASSLQGEQFF. In nucleotides, the CDR3 is TGCGCCAGCAGCTTACAGGGTGAGCAGTTCTTC.

The chain joins TRBV20-1 to TRBJ2-5, with 10 bases aligning to TRBD1. This CDR3 is built from 15 residues. In germline, CDR1 is DFQATT, CDR2 SNEGSKA (reference sequence). The ends lost 0 bases at V and 4 bases at J; junction bases unmatched: 5. In nucleotides, the CDR3 is TGCAGTGCTAGAGACCAAGACAGGGGGCGAGAGACCCAGTACTTC. Amino acid sequence: CSARDQDRGRETQYF.

This chain uses TRBV7-9 with TRBJ2-1; D might be TRBD1 (6 bases). Deletions cut 10 bases from V and 0 bases from J, with 10 bases between. The CDR3 contains 13 residues. In germline, CDR1 is SEHNR, CDR2 FQNEAQ (reference sequence). In DNA form, the CDR3 reads TGTGCCACCACAGGGATCTCCTACAATGAGCAGTTCTTC. It is translated as CATTGISYNEQFF.

This clonotype has only one observation. The chain carries TRBV6-1 and TRBJ1-4, with unresolved D. The germline CDR1 and CDR2 sequences are MNHNS and SASEGT. The CDR3 is 11 amino acids. V was cut by 6 bases and J by 8 bases, with 7 bases left in between. The CDR3 region has the DNA TGTGCCAGCAGGGTACGGGAAAAACTGTTTTTT. Translating gives CASRVREKLFF.

The V gene is TRBV7-6, the J gene TRBJ2-3; D not resolved. The CDR3 spans 15 residues. Germline-derived CDR1 and CDR2 are SGHVS and FNYEAQ. With 5 bases removed from V and 0 bases from J, the gap between germline ends came to 12 bases. CDR3 nucleotide sequence: TGTGCCAGCAGCCAGACGCATTCTAGCACAGATACGCAGTATTTT. Protein product: CASSQTHSSTDTQYF.

The genes are TRBV7-8 and TRBJ2-5; 7 positions match TRBD2. J lost 1 base, V lost 0 bases, and 2 bases had no gene match. CDR1 and CDR2 (germline): SGHVS, FQNEAQ. The CDR3 has 15 amino acids. DNA for the CDR3: TGTGCCAGCAGCTTAGCGGGAGGGGTCCAAGAGACCCAGTACTTC. Its protein is CASSLAGGVQETQYF.

V gene TRBV6-2 or TRBV6-3 combines with J gene TRBJ2-3; D is ambiguous. This CDR3 is 12 amino acids long. Trimming removed 6 bases at V and 6 bases at J, with 10 bases between. Germline-derived CDR1 and CDR2 are MNHEY and SVGEGT. CDR3 protein: CASSQSVDTQYF. DNA for the CDR3: TGTGCCAGCAGCCAATCGGTCGATACGCAGTATTTT.